This TCR beta chain was profiled in a study of vaccination and CD4 T cells after COVID-19. This clonotype was observed a handful of times. As yet, its antigen is unknown. The CDR3 sequence is 12 residues long. The ends were cut back, 4 bases at V and 8 bases at J, with 11 bases in the middle. Per germline, CDR1 MNHNS and CDR2 SASEGT. Sequencing of cultured CD4+ T cell DNA used the Oncomine TCR Beta short-read assay. In TCRdb, the PCR reads were re-called with MiXCR into one record per CDR3 protein. The table lists around 12,000 distinct CDR3 sequences, more than 70% of them singletons. Treatment indicated: approximately nine-day PBMC culture with coronavirus spike peptide pools or control peptides (ViraFEST assay). ViraFEST grew antigen-specific T cells using peptide pools, then sequenced TCRs.

J is TRBJ1-2 and V is TRBV6-1; no firm D call. This receptor was taken from a human donor who had recovered from COVID-19. Sample: CD4+ T cells from blood, cultured in vitro. The CDR3 DNA is TGTGCCAGCAGTGGGATATTAATGGGCTACACCTTC. This translates into CASSGILMGYTF.